This entry is about one T cell receptor (beta chain). The antigen is undetermined. This sample is part of a study of OX40 agonist ivuxolimab in advanced cancers. General study results and limits: Clonal expansion from baseline to week 6 occurred in both CD4+ and CD8+ T cells. The 0.1-3.0 mg/kg partial responders had among the lowest clonal expansion.

Assay: immunoSEQ multiplex PCR; the TCRdb copy retains only in-frame clones and omits some. The table lists some 44,000 clones, 86% of them singletons. The CDR3 runs to 15 residues. V lost 6 bases and J 4 bases, leaving 16 bases between the germline ends. Looked up from germline, CDR1 is MDHEN and CDR2 is SYDVKM. The sequenced sample was CD4+ or CD8+ T cells sorted from blood, obtained in a trial of the OX40 agonist ivuxolimab. This TCR derives from an adult with an advanced solid tumor such as melanoma, head and neck, liver or kidney cancer. The rearrangement uses TRBV28 and TRBJ1-5, with D perhaps matching TRBD1 (5 bases). The CDR3 sequence is CASRGGREGNQPQHF. The CDR3 bases are TGTGCCAGCAGAGGTGGCAGGGAAGGTAATCAGCCCCAGCATTTT.